This note documents a single T cell receptor (beta chain) sequence. The antigen is undetermined. Reanalyzing the 5' RACE reads, TCRdb keeps one entry per CDR3 protein, without DNA. This table lists 120,000 to 150,000 distinct CDR3 sequences. The CDR3 runs 15 residues. The source of the sample is a study of monozygotic twins with inflammatory bowel disease. Study results and caveats: Fewer clonotypes were shared with others by IBD patients than by healthy twins, especially with disease activity.

This sequence was found in a human donor with ulcerative colitis or Crohn's disease, or a healthy co-twin of an affected twin (not recorded which). Source material: blood. This chain joins TRBV12-3 or TRBV12-4 and TRBJ1-5; as DNA is missing, the TRBD1 call by TCRdb cannot be tested. The CDR3 here is CAGKGDGGANQPQHF.